A selection of T cell receptor beta chains follows, all from one sample in a study of beta chain features in type 1 diabetes. TCRdb's table, derived via immunoSEQ multiplex PCR, lists solely in-frame clones and lacks some. The sample has some 200,000 clones, 16% seen once; the top ten hold 0.08% to 0.095%. Sequencing was done on a sample of naive CD4+ T cells from blood. Receptor source: a man aged 25 to 45 with type 1 diabetes. CDR3s include the opening cysteine and the closing phenylalanine or tryptophan. The order of the fields is J gene, V gene, clone size, D gene, CDR3 protein, CDR3 DNA. A D gene is named only where the DNA matches it firmly. Size is stated for part of the rows, as once, few or many counts, or as a class when the clone is expanded.

J: TRBJ2-7
V: TRBV4-3
size: .
D: .
CDR3: CASSQEREPLEQYF
DNA: TGCGCCAGCAGCCAAGAGCGGGAACCGCTCGAGCAGTACTTC

J: TRBJ2-7
V: TRBV7-2
size: .
D: TRBD1
CDR3: CASSLAGQGPSYEQYF
DNA: TGTGCCAGCAGCTTAGCGGGACAGGGCCCTTCCTACGAGCAGTACTTC

J: TRBJ2-6
V: TRBV29-1
size: .
D: .
CDR3: CSVYGQGSGANVLTF
DNA: TGCAGCGTCTACGGTCAGGGGTCGGGGGCCAACGTCCTGACTTTC

J: TRBJ2-3
V: TRBV2
size: few
D: TRBD2
CDR3: CASSATSGTDTQYF
DNA: TGTGCCAGCAGTGCCACTAGCGGCACAGATACGCAGTATTTT

J: TRBJ2-5
V: TRBV4-1
size: .
D: .
CDR3: CASSQDGKTQYF
DNA: TGCGCCAGCAGCCAAGATGGGAAGACCCAGTACTTC

J: TRBJ1-1
V: TRBV29-1
size: few
D: .
CDR3: CSVQGMNTEAFF
DNA: TGCAGCGTTCAGGGGATGAACACTGAAGCTTTCTTT

J: TRBJ2-1
V: TRBV7-7
size: few
D: TRBD2
CDR3: CASSLGGTSGRKQFF
DNA: TGTGCTAGCAGCTTAGGGGGGACTAGCGGGAGGAAGCAGTTCTTC

J: TRBJ2-4
V: TRBV27
size: .
D: TRBD2
CDR3: CASSFVRGGDIQYF
DNA: TGTGCCAGCAGTTTTGTCCGGGGAGGGGACATTCAGTACTTC

J: TRBJ2-5
V: TRBV5-1
size: .
D: TRBD1
CDR3: CASSREQGSEETQYF
DNA: TGCGCCAGCAGCAGAGAACAGGGGTCCGAAGAGACCCAGTACTTC

J: TRBJ2-6
V: TRBV6-6
size: .
D: TRBD2
CDR3: CATLAGEAGANVLTF
DNA: TGTGCCACTTTAGCGGGAGAGGCTGGGGCCAACGTCCTGACTTTC

J: TRBJ2-5
V: TRBV9
size: .
D: TRBD1
CDR3: CASSVPGQGYGETQYF
DNA: TGTGCCAGCAGCGTCCCGGGACAGGGGTATGGAGAGACCCAGTACTTC

J: TRBJ2-7
V: TRBV7-2
size: .
D: .
CDR3: CASSETASYEQYF
DNA: TGTGCCAGCAGCGAGACAGCCTCCTACGAGCAGTACTTC

J: TRBJ2-3
V: TRBV10-3
size: few
D: TRBD1
CDR3: CAITKGQGSDTQYF
DNA: TGTGCCATCACTAAGGGACAGGGAAGTGATACGCAGTATTTT

J: TRBJ2-3
V: TRBV7-9
size: few
D: .
CDR3: CASSLHLGGTDTQYF
DNA: TGTGCCAGCAGCCTACACCTTGGAGGCACAGATACGCAGTATTTT

J: TRBJ1-2
V: TRBV7-9
size: few
D: TRBD1
CDR3: CASSYLQGDYGYTF
DNA: TGTGCCAGCAGCTATTTACAGGGGGACTATGGCTACACCTTC

J: TRBJ2-7
V: TRBV19
size: .
D: .
CDR3: CASSIHGSGYEQYF
DNA: TGTGCCAGTAGTATCCACGGGAGTGGCTACGAGCAGTACTTC

J: TRBJ2-7
V: TRBV7-9
size: .
D: .
CDR3: CASSRGSGTNYEQYF
DNA: TGTGCCAGCAGCCGGGGATCCGGGACCAACTACGAGCAGTACTTC

J: TRBJ2-1
V: TRBV7-9
size: .
D: TRBD2
CDR3: CASSPRLAGRHNEQFF
DNA: TGTGCCAGCAGCCCGAGACTAGCGGGACGCCACAATGAGCAGTTCTTC

J: TRBJ2-1
V: TRBV29-1
size: few
D: TRBD1
CDR3: CSGDRGSYEQFF
DNA: TGCAGCGGGGACAGGGGTTCTTATGAGCAGTTCTTC

J: TRBJ2-5
V: TRBV7-9
size: once
D: .
CDR3: CASSPPSGGTQYF
DNA: TGTGCCAGCAGCCCCCCCAGCGGTGGGACCCAGTACTTC

J: TRBJ2-5
V: TRBV4-1
size: few
D: TRBD2
CDR3: CASSLLAGVETQYF
DNA: TGCGCCAGCAGCCTTCTAGCGGGAGTGGAGACCCAGTACTTC

J: TRBJ2-7
V: TRBV4-2
size: few
D: .
CDR3: CASSQVRRSYEQYF
DNA: TGTGCCAGCAGCCAAGTCAGGCGCTCCTACGAGCAGTACTTC

J: TRBJ2-6
V: TRBV28
size: .
D: .
CDR3: CASRMYSLASGANVLTF
DNA: TGTGCCAGCAGAATGTACAGTTTAGCCTCTGGGGCCAACGTCCTGACTTTC

J: TRBJ2-1
V: TRBV7-9
size: few
D: TRBD2
CDR3: CASSLAGLAGYNEQFF
DNA: TGTGCCAGCAGCTTAGCGGGACTAGCGGGGTACAATGAGCAGTTCTTC

J: TRBJ2-6
V: TRBV7-3
size: few
D: .
CDR3: CASSLTRTGANVLTF
DNA: TGTGCCAGCAGCTTAACTAGAACTGGGGCCAACGTCCTGACTTTC

J: TRBJ2-3
V: TRBV7-2
size: .
D: .
CDR3: CASSLDSVPSTDTQYF
DNA: TGTGCCAGCAGCTTAGATAGCGTGCCTAGCACAGATACGCAGTATTTT

J: TRBJ2-1
V: TRBV7-8
size: few
D: .
CDR3: CASSLAYGSSYNEQFF
DNA: TGTGCCAGCAGCTTAGCTTACGGGAGTTCCTACAATGAGCAGTTCTTC

J: TRBJ2-1
V: TRBV30
size: few
D: .
CDR3: CAWSEVGGSFYNEQFF
DNA: TGTGCCTGGAGTGAAGTGGGAGGATCCTTCTACAATGAGCAGTTCTTC

J: TRBJ1-4
V: TRBV4-1
size: once
D: .
CDR3: CASSPQTPREKLFF
DNA: TGCGCCAGCAGCCCACAAACGCCGCGTGAAAAACTGTTTTTT

J: TRBJ1-2
V: TRBV19
size: .
D: .
CDR3: CASTRDTRNYGYTF
DNA: TGTGCCAGTACTAGAGACACGCGAAACTATGGCTACACCTTC

J: TRBJ2-6
V: TRBV14
size: few
D: .
CDR3: CASSERVSGANVLTF
DNA: TGTGCCAGCAGCGAGAGGGTCTCTGGGGCCAACGTCCTGACTTTC

J: TRBJ2-1
V: TRBV10-3
size: .
D: .
CDR3: CAITRTTGNEQFF
DNA: TGTGCCATCACTAGGACGACCGGCAATGAGCAGTTCTTC

J: TRBJ2-7
V: TRBV9
size: .
D: TRBD2
CDR3: CASSVAISGNGYEQYF
DNA: TGTGCCAGCAGCGTAGCTATTAGCGGGAACGGGTACGAGCAGTACTTC

J: TRBJ2-3
V: TRBV7-3
size: .
D: .
CDR3: CASSLTGTDTQYF
DNA: TGTGCCAGCAGCTTAACCGGCACAGATACGCAGTATTTT

J: TRBJ2-3
V: TRBV5-1
size: few
D: .
CDR3: CASSLEDTQYF
DNA: TGCGCCAGCAGCCTAGAGGATACGCAGTATTTT

J: TRBJ2-1
V: TRBV7-2
size: .
D: TRBD2
CDR3: CASTLTSGSDEQFF
DNA: TGTGCCAGCACCCTGACTAGCGGGAGTGATGAGCAGTTCTTC

J: TRBJ2-7
V: TRBV9
size: .
D: TRBD2
CDR3: CASSSGLARPRF
DNA: TGTGCCAGCAGCTCAGGACTAGCGCGCCCGCGCTTC

J: TRBJ1-4
V: TRBV29-1
size: .
D: .
CDR3: CSAPETSGEKLFF
DNA: TGCAGCGCCCCCGAGACAAGTGGTGAAAAACTGTTTTTT

J: TRBJ2-7
V: TRBV7-2
size: .
D: TRBD1
CDR3: CASSLRQGAGEQYF
DNA: TGTGCCAGCAGCCTACGACAGGGGGCGGGAGAGCAGTACTTC

J: TRBJ2-1
V: TRBV2
size: few
D: TRBD2
CDR3: CASSDITGGLGEQFF
DNA: TGTGCCAGCAGCGACATAACGGGAGGGTTGGGTGAGCAGTTCTTC

J: TRBJ2-7
V: TRBV30
size: .
D: TRBD1
CDR3: CAWNFGQGAYEQYF
DNA: TGTGCCTGGAACTTCGGGCAGGGGGCCTACGAGCAGTACTTC

J: TRBJ2-7
V: TRBV18
size: few
D: .
CDR3: CASSLSTGTYEQYF
DNA: TGTGCCAGCTCACTTTCCACAGGGACCTACGAGCAGTACTTC

J: TRBJ2-5
V: TRBV20-1
size: .
D: .
CDR3: CSAPEETQYF
DNA: TGCAGTGCTCCAGAAGAGACCCAGTACTTC

J: TRBJ2-5
V: TRBV5-1
size: few
D: .
CDR3: CASSLQLRETQYF
DNA: TGCGCCAGCAGCTTGCAGCTGCGGGAGACCCAGTACTTC

J: TRBJ2-3
V: TRBV18
size: .
D: .
CDR3: CASSPPEATDTQYF
DNA: TGTGCCAGCTCACCACCAGAGGCCACAGATACGCAGTATTTT